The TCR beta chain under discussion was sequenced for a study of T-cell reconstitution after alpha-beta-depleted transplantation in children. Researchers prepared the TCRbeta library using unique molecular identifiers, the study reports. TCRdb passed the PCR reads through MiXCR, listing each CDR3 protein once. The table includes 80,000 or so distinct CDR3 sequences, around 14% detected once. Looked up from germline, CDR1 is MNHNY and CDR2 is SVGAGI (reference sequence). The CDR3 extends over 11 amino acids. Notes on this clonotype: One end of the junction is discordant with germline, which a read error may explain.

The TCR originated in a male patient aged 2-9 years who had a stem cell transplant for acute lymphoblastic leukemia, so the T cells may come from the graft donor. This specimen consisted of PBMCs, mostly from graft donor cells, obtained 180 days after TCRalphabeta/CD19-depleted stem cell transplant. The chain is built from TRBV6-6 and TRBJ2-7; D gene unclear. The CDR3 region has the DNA TGTGCCAGCAGTTACTCCCACGAGCAGTACTTC. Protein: CASSYSHEQYF.